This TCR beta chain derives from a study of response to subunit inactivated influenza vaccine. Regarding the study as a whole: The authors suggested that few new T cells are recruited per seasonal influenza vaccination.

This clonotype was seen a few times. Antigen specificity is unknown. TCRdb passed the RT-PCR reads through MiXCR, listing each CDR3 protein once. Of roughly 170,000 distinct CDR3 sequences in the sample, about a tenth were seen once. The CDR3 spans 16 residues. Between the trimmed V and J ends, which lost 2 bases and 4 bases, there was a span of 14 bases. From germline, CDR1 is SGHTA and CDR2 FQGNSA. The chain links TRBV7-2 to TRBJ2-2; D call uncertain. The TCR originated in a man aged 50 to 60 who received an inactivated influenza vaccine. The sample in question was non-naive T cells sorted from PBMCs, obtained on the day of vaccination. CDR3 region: CASSLYGRRGTGELFF. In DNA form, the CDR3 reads TGTGCCAGCAGCTTATATGGGCGACGAGGCACCGGGGAGCTGTTTTTT.